This paragraph reports one T cell receptor (beta chain). Its antigen is still unknown. PCR was performed using 60 Vbeta and 13 Jbeta primers. This table comes from immunoSEQ multiplex PCR, and its TCRdb copy is limited to in-frame clones, with some not included. The sample yields roughly 200,000 clones, around 86% seen once. The data were obtained in a study of cytomegalovirus exposure and HLA in healthy donors. There were likely unrecorded immune exposures, though donors were nominally healthy when sampled. Germline CDR1 MNHEY, CDR2 SMNVEV (reference sequence). The length of the CDR3 is 13 residues. Unmatched junction bases numbered 3, after V lost 0 bases and J lost 10 bases. The study, taken as a whole, reports: Follow-up analysis later connected one missense variant in DCLRE1C with trimming of TCR beta V- and J-genes. HLA alleles showed associations with some 17,000 TCR beta sequences in a later analysis, at a 0.05 false discovery rate. Later analysis found that TCR beta chains associated with HLA were more clonally expanded than other, equally common chains.

The receptor's source is a woman aged 40 to 50 in good health and CMV-seronegative. V usage is TRBV27 and J usage is TRBJ2-1; TRBD2 matches 7 bases. The sequenced sample consisted of PBMCs. CDR3 sequence (DNA): TGTGCCAGCAGTTTATCGGTGGGAGGGGAGCAGTTCTTC. Its translation is CASSLSVGGEQFF.